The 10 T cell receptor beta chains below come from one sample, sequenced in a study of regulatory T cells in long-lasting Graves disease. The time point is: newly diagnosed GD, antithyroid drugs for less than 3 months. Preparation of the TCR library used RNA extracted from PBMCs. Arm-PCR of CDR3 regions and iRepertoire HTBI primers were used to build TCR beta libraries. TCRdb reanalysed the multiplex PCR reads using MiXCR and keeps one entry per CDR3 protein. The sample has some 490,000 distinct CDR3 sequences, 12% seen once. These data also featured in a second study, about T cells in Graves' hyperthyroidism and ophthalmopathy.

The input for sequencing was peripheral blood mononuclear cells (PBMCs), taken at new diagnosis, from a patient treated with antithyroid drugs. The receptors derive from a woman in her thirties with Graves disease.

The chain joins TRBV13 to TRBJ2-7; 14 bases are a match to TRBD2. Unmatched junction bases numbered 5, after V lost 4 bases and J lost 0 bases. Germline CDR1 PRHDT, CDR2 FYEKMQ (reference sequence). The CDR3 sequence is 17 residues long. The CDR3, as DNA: TGTGCCAGCAGCTGGGGACTAGCGGGAGATTCCTCCTACGAGCAGTACTTC. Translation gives CASSWGLAGDSSYEQYF.

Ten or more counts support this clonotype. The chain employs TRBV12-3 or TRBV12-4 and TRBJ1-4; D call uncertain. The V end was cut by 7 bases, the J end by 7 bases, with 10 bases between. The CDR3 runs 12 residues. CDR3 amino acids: CASMGLSEKLFF. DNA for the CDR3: TGTGCCAGCATGGGCCTCAGTGAAAAACTGTTTTTT.

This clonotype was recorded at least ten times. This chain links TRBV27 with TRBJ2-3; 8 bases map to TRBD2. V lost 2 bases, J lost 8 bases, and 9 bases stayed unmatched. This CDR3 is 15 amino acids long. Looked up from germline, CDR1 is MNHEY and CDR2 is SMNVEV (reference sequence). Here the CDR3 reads CASSLGLAGYGTQYF. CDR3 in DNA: TGTGCCAGCAGTTTAGGTTTAGCGGGATATGGTACGCAGTATTTT.

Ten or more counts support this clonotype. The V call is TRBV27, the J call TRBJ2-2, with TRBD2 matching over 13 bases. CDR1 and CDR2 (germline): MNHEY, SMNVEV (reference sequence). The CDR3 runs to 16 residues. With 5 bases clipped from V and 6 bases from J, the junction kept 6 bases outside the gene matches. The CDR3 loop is CASSPGLAGAAGELFF. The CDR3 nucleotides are TGTGCCAGCAGTCCCGGACTAGCGGGAGCTGCCGGGGAGCTGTTTTTT.

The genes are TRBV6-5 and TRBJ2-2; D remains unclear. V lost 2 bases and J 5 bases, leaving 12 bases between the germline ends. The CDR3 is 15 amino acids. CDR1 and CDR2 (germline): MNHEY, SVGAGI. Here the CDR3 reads CASSYKGRTTGELFF. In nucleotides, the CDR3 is TGTGCCAGCAGTTACAAGGGCAGGACGACCGGGGAGCTGTTTTTT.

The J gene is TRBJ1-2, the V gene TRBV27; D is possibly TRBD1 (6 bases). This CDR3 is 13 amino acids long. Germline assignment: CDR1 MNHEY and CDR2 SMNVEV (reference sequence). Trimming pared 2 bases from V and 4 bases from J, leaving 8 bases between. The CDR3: CASSLAGAYGYTF. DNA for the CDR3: TGTGCCAGCAGTTTAGCGGGGGCCTATGGCTACACCTTC.

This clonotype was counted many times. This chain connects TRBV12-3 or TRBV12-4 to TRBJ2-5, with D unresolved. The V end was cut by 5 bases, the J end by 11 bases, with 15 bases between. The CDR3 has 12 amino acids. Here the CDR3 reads CASSPAGLPQYF. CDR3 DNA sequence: TGTGCCAGCAGTCCCGCTGGCCTACCGCAGTACTTC.

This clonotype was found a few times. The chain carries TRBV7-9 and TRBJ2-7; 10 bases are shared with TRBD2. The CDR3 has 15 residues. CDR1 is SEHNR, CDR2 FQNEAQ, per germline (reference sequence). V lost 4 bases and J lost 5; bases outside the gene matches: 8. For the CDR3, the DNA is TGTGCCAGCAGCTCAACCCAGCGGGAGGGTGACGAGCAGTACTTC. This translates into CASSSTQREGDEQYF.

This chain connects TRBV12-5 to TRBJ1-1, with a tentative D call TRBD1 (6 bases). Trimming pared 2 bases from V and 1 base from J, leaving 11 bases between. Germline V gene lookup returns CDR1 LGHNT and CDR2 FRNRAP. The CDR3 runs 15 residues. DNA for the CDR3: TGTGCTAGTGGTTTGACACCGACAGGGAACACTGAAGCTTTCTTT. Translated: CASGLTPTGNTEAFF.

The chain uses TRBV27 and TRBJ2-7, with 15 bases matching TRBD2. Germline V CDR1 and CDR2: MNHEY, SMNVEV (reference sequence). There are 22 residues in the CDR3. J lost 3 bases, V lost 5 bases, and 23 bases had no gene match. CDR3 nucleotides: TGTGCCAGCAGTCCCTCCTGGACTAGCGGGAGGGTTGAGAGGTCGGTCCACTACGAGCAGTACTTC. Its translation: CASSPSWTSGRVERSVHYEQYF.